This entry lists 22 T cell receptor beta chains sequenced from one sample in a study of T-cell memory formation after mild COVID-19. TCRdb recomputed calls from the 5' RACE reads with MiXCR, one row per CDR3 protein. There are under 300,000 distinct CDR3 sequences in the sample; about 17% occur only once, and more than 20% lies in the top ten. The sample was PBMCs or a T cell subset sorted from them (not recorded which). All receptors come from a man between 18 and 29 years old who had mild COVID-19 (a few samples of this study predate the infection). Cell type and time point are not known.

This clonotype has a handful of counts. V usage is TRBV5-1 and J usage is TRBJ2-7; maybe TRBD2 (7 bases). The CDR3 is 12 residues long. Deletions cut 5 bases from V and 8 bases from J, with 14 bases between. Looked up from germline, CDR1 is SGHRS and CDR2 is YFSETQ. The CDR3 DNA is TGCGCCAGCAGTACGGGGGGCGCCCAGCAGTACTTC. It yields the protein CASSTGGAQQYF.

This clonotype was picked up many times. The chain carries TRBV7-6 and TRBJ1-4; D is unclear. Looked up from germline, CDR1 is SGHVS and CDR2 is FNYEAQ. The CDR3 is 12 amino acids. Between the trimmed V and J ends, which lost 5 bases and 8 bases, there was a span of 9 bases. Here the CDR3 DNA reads TGTGCCAGCAGCCCTTCGGGGGAAAAACTGTTTTTT. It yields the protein CASSPSGEKLFF.

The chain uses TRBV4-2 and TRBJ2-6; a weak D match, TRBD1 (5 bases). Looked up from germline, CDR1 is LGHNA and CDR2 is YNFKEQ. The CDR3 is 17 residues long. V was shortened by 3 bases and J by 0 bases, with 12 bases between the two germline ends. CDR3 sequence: CASSQATASSGANVLTF. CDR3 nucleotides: TGTGCCAGCAGCCAGGCGACAGCTAGCTCTGGGGCCAACGTCCTGACTTTC.

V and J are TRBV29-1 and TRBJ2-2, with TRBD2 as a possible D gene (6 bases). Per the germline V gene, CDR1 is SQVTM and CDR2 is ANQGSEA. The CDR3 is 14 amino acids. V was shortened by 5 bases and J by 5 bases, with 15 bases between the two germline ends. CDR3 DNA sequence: TGCAGCGTTCGGCAGGGCGGAGGGACCGGGGAGCTGTTTTTT. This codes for CSVRQGGGTGELFF.

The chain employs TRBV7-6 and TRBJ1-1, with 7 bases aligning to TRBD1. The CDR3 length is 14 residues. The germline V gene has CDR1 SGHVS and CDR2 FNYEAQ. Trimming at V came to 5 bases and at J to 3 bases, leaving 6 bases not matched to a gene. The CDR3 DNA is TGTGCCAGCAGCGAAGGGACAGTTTACACTGAAGCTTTCTTT. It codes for CASSEGTVYTEAFF.

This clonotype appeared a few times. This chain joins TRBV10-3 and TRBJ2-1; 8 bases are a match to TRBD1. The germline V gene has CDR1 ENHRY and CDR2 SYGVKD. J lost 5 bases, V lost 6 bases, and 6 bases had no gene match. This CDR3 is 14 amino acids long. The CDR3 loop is CAIRTGTGHNEQFF. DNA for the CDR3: TGTGCCATCAGAACCGGGACAGGTCACAATGAGCAGTTCTTC.

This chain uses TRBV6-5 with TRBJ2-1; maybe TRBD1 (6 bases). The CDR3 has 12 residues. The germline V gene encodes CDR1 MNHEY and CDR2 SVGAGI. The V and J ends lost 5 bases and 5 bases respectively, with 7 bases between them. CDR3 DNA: TGTGCCAGCAGTAACAGGGACAATGAGCAGTTCTTC. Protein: CASSNRDNEQFF.

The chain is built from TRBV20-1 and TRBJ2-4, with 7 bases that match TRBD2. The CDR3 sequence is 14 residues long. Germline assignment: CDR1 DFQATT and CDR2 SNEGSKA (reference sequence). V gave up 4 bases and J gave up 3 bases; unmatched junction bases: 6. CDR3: CSAIGGGVKNIQYF. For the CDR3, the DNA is TGCAGTGCTATAGGCGGGGGTGTCAAAAACATTCAGTACTTC.

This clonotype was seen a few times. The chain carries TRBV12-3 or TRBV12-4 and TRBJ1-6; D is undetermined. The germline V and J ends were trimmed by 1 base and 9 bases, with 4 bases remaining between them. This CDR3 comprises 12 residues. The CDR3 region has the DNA TGTGCCAGCAGTTTAGGTATTTCACCCCTCCACTTT. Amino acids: CASSLGISPLHF.

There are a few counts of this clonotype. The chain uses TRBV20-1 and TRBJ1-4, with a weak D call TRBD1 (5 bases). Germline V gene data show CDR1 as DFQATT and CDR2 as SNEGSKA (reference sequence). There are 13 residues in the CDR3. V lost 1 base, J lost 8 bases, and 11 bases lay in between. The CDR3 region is CSARGAGLEKLFF. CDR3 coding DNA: TGCAGTGCTAGAGGCGCAGGGCTGGAAAAACTGTTTTTT.

CDR3 amino acids: CASFPGGYNSPLHF. The CDR3 nucleotides are TGTGCCAGCTTTCCGGGGGGTTATAATTCACCCCTCCACTTT. The chain employs TRBV2 and TRBJ1-6; D perhaps matches TRBD1 (5 bases). There are 14 residues in the CDR3. V was cut by 8 bases and J by 4 bases, with 12 bases left in between. Germline CDR1 is SNHLY and CDR2 is FYNNEI.

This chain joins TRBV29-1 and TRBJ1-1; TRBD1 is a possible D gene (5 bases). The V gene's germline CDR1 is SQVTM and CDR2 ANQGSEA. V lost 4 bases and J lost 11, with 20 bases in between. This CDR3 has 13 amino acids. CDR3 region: CSVVEGLGQLAFF. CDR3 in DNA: TGCAGCGTTGTGGAGGGGTTGGGTCAACTGGCTTTCTTT.

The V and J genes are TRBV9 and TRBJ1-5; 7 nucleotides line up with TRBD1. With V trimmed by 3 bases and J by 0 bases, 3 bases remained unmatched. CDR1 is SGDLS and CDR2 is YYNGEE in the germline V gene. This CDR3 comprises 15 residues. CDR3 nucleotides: TGTGCCAGCAGCGCTGCAGGGGGTAGCAATCAGCCCCAGCATTTT. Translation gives CASSAAGGSNQPQHF.

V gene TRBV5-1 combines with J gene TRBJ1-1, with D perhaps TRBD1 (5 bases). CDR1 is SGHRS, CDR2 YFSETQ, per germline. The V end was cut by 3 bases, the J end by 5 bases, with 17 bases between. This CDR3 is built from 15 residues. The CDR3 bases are TGCGCCAGCAGCTCCCTTAGGGAAGGGGTTACTGAAGCTTTCTTT. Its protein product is CASSSLREGVTEAFF.

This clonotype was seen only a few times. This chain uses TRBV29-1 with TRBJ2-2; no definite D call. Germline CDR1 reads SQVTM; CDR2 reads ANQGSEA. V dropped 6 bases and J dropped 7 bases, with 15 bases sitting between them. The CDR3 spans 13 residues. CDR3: CSVARQSSGELFF. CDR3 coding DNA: TGCAGCGTCGCTAGGCAGAGTAGCGGGGAGCTGTTTTTT.

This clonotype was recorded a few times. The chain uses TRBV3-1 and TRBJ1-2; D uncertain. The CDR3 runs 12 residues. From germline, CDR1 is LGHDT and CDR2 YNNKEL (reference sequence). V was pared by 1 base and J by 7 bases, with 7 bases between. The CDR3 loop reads CASSQGLGGYTF. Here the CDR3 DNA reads TGTGCCAGCAGCCAAGGTCTGGGTGGCTACACCTTC.

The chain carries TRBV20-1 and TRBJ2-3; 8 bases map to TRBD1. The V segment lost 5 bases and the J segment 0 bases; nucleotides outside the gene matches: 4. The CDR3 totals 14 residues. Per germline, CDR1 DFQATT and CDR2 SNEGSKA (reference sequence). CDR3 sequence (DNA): TGCAGTGCTCCGGACAGGGTCAGCACAGATACGCAGTATTTT. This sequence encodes CSAPDRVSTDTQYF.

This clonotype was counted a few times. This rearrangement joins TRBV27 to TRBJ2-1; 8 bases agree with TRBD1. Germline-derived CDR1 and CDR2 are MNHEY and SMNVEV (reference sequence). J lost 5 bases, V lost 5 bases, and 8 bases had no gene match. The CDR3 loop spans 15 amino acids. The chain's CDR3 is CASSLGTGMNNEQFF. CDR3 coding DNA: TGTGCCAGCAGTCTCGGGACAGGAATGAACAATGAGCAGTTCTTC.

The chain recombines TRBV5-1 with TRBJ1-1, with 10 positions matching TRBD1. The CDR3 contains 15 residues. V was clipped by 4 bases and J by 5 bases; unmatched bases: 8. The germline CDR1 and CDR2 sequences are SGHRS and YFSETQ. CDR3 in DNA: TGCGCCAGCAGCCCCCGGGACAGGGGATGGACTGAAGCTTTCTTT. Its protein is CASSPRDRGWTEAFF.

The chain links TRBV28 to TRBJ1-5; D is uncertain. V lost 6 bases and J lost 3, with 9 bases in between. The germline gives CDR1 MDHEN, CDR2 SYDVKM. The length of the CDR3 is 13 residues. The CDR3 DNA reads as TGTGCCAGCAGAAGAGGGAACAATCAGCCCCAGCATTTT. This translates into CASRRGNNQPQHF.

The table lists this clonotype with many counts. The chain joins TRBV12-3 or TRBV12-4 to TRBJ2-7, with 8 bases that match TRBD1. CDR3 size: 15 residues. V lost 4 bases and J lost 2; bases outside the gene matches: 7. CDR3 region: CASSSQQGGPYEQYF. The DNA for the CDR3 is TGTGCCAGCAGTTCACAACAGGGGGGTCCCTACGAGCAGTACTTC.

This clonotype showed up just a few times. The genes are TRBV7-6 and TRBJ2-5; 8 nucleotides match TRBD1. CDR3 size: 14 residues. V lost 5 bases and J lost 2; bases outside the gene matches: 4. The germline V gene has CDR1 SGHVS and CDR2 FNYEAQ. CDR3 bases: TGTGCCAGCAGCAGATGGACAGGGCAAGAGACCCAGTACTTC. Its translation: CASSRWTGQETQYF.